This TCR beta chain was recovered during a study of blood T cell repertoires in COVID-19. At the level of the study: COVID-19 samples, acute and convalescent, were from the United States, Italy and Spain. T cells, B-cell-depleted T cells, or PBMCs provided the cDNA or gDNA that served as material.

Trimming took 7 bases from V and 0 from J; bases not matched to a gene: 7. The germline V gene encodes CDR1 LNHDA and CDR2 SQIVND (reference sequence). The CDR3 consists of 15 residues. Per the original methods: Nucleated cell counts were estimated from reference gene primer amplification. Using immunoSEQ multiplex PCR, the repertoire was profiled, and TCRdb retains in-frame clones only, with some absent. Clone size and V and J calls were adopted from that table, with D and trimming inferred from the DNA. The data contain a few hundred thousand clones, roughly 90% of them singletons. The sample was peripheral blood. The chain has TRBV19 and TRBJ2-3, with 7 bases lining up with TRBD2. The clonotype originates from a man in his fifties or sixties who had recovered from COVID-19. CDR3 in amino acids: CASNPLGGSTDTQYF. In DNA, the CDR3 is TGTGCCAGTAACCCCCTGGGAGGGAGCACAGATACGCAGTATTTT.